The 12 T cell receptor beta chains presented below share a single source sample, sequenced in a study of PD-1 blockade in mismatch repair-deficient tumors. Data came from immunoSEQ multiplex PCR; TCRdb stores just in-frame clones and leaves some out. The table lists 15,000 or so clones, 84% of them singletons. The sequences come from PBMCs, collected about 22 weeks after starting pembrolizumab. The receptors shown here come from an adult with mismatch repair-deficient cancer.

V usage is TRBV6-5 and J usage is TRBJ1-5, with D maybe TRBD1 (6 bases). The CDR3 contains 15 residues. Trimming took 2 bases from V and 3 from J, leaving 11 bases between them. Germline loops: CDR1 MNHEY, CDR2 SVGAGI. As DNA, the CDR3 is TGTGCCAGCAGTTACGGACAGCCCATCAATCAGCCCCAGCATTTT. This encodes CASSYGQPINQPQHF.

V is TRBV28 and J is TRBJ1-1; no reliable D call. Germline lookup yields CDR1 MDHEN and CDR2 SYDVKM. The germline V and J ends were trimmed by 2 bases and 4 bases, with 14 bases remaining between them. The CDR3 runs 15 residues. CDR3 coding DNA: TGTGCCAGCAGTTTAATATCTCGGGTAGGCACTGAAGCTTTCTTT. Amino acid sequence: CASSLISRVGTEAFF.

This clone was seen a handful of times. This chain connects TRBV28 to TRBJ2-7; D perhaps matches TRBD1 (5 bases). Trimming took off 7 bases at V and 3 bases at J, with 10 bases between the two ends. This CDR3 is built from 12 residues. From germline, CDR1 is MDHEN and CDR2 SYDVKM. In DNA form, the CDR3 reads TGTGCCAGCACCAGACAGAGCTACGAGCAGTACTTC. Translating it yields CASTRQSYEQYF.

This clone was seen only once. The V call is TRBV6-1, the J call TRBJ2-2, with 7 bases matching TRBD2. V shed 2 bases, J shed 7 bases, and the junction held 10 bases outside the gene matches. The germline CDR1 and CDR2 sequences are MNHNS and SASEGT. The CDR3 spans 16 residues. DNA of the CDR3: TGTGCCAGCAGTGAAATGAGCGGGAAATTGGGCGGGGAGCTGTTTTTT. It is translated as CASSEMSGKLGGELFF.

The V gene is TRBV7-2, the J gene TRBJ2-5, with 11 bases fitting TRBD2. J gave up 1 base and V 3 bases, and 4 bases lay outside the gene matches. The CDR3 covers 16 residues. In germline, CDR1 is SGHTA, CDR2 FQGNSA. This CDR3 reads CASSLGSGRGQETQYF. CDR3 coding DNA: TGTGCCAGCAGCTTGGGTAGCGGGAGGGGCCAAGAGACCCAGTACTTC.

The rearrangement uses TRBV18 and TRBJ2-1; possible D gene TRBD1, 6 bases. V was shortened by 0 bases and J by 0 bases, with 12 bases between the two germline ends. This CDR3 region has 17 residues. Germline V gene sequence: CDR1 KGHSH, CDR2 LQKENI. CDR3 bases: TGTGCCAGCTCACCACCGGGGGCCGCGAGCTCCTACAATGAGCAGTTCTTC. Protein: CASSPPGAASSYNEQFF.

V is TRBV9 and J is TRBJ2-7; TRBD1 matches at 8 bases. The CDR3 contains 15 residues. The germline V gene encodes CDR1 SGDLS and CDR2 YYNGEE. V lost 2 bases to trimming and J lost 11 bases; unmatched junction nucleotides: 15. The CDR3 loop reads CASSVTGTGSSSKYF. DNA for the CDR3: TGTGCCAGCAGCGTGACCGGGACAGGCTCTTCGAGCAAGTACTTC.

This clone appeared once. The chain links TRBV4-1 to TRBJ1-2; 8 nucleotides match TRBD1. The CDR3 has 16 residues. CDR1 is MGHRA, CDR2 YSYEKL, per germline. Trimming cost V 1 base and J 3 bases; bases outside gene matches: 7. As DNA, the CDR3 is TGCGCCAGCAGCCAAGCACTCGACAGGGGATACTATGGCTACACCTTC. Encoded protein: CASSQALDRGYYGYTF.

This clone appeared once. The J gene is TRBJ2-1, the V gene TRBV14, with 10 bases aligning to TRBD2. Germline CDR1 SGHDN, CDR2 FVKESK. This CDR3 is built from 16 residues. V lost 4 bases, J lost 7 bases, and 10 bases stayed unmatched. The CDR3 nucleotides read TGTGCCAGCAGCCTATATCTAGCGGGAGTGTCAAATGAGCAGTTCTTC. Encoded protein: CASSLYLAGVSNEQFF.

The chain joins TRBV5-5 to TRBJ2-1, with 13 bases matching TRBD2. Per germline, CDR1 SGHKS and CDR2 YYEKEE (reference sequence). The CDR3 runs to 16 residues. After removal of 5 bases from V and 8 bases from J, the junction contained 10 bases not matched to a gene. DNA of the CDR3: TGTGCCAGCAGTTGGGGGACTAGCGGGATTAACTATGAGCAGTTCTTC. This translates into CASSWGTSGINYEQFF.

V and J are TRBV7-3 and TRBJ2-2; D may be TRBD2 (5 bases). The CDR3 consists of 17 residues. With 6 bases removed from V and 1 base from J, the gap between germline ends came to 18 bases. The V gene's germline CDR1 is SGHTA and CDR2 FQGTGA. The chain's CDR3 is CASSVKVGVGNTGELFF. CDR3 bases: TGTGCCAGCAGTGTTAAGGTCGGGGTTGGGAACACCGGGGAGCTGTTTTTT.

The chain joins TRBV6-6 to TRBJ2-7, with TRBD1 matching over 10 bases. The V gene end was trimmed by 4 bases and the J gene end by 5 bases; junction bases not matched to a gene: 5. The CDR3 sequence is 14 residues long. Looked up from germline, CDR1 is MNHNY and CDR2 is SVGAGI (reference sequence). The CDR3 loop is CASSFGTGVHEQYF. For the CDR3, the DNA is TGTGCCAGCAGTTTCGGGACAGGGGTGCACGAGCAGTACTTC.